This T cell receptor (beta chain) was found in a study of cytomegalovirus exposure and HLA in healthy donors. With 0 bases removed from V and 3 bases from J, the gap between germline ends came to 12 bases. From germline, CDR1 is LGHNA and CDR2 YNFKEQ. This CDR3 region has 15 residues. It was with 60 Vbeta and 13 Jbeta primers that the PCR ran. Profiling relied on immunoSEQ multiplex PCR, and the TCRdb table lists in-frame clones only, not all of them. This sample has about 270,000 clones, with 65% to 85% found just once. This sequence originates from a female donor in good health and CMV-seronegative. The chain carries TRBV4-2 and TRBJ2-7; TRBD2 might be the D (7 bases). Material: PBMCs. The CDR3, as DNA: TGTGCCAGCAGCCAAGAAGGAGCGGGACACTACGAGCAGTACTTC. As protein: CASSQEGAGHYEQYF.